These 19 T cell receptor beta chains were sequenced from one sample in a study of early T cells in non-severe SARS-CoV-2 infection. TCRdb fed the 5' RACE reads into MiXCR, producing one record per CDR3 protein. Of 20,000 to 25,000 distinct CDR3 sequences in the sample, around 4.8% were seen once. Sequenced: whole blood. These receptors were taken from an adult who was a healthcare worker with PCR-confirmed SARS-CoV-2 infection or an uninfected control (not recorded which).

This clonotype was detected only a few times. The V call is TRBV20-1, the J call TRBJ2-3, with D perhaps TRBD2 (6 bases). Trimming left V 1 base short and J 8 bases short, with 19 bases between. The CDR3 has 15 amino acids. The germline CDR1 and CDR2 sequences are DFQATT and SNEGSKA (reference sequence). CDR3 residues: CSARGEHSLGGTQYF. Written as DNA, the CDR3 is TGCAGTGCTAGAGGGGAACATTCCCTGGGGGGTACGCAGTATTTT.

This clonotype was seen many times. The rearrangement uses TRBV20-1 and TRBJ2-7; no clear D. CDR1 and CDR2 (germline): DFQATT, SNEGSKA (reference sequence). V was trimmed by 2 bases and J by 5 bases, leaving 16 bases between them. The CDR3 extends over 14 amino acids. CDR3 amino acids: CSARSQITKDEQYF. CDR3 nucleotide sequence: TGCAGTGCTAGAAGCCAGATCACTAAGGACGAGCAGTACTTC.

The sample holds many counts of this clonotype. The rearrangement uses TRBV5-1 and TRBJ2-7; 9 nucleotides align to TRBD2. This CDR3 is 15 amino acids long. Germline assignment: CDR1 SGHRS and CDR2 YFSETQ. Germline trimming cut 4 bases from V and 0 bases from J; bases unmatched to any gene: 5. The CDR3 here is CASSMGLASSYEQYF. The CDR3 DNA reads TGCGCCAGCAGCATGGGACTAGCCAGCTCCTACGAGCAGTACTTC.

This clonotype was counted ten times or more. The CDR3 coding sequence is TGTGCCAGCAGCTCCGGGACAGGGGGCCGTTATGGCTACACCTTC. This gives the protein CASSSGTGGRYGYTF. The genes are TRBV11-2 and TRBJ1-2; 12 bases are shared with TRBD1. The V and J ends lost 4 bases and 5 bases, in that order; junction bases with no gene match: 5. This CDR3 is 15 amino acids long. The germline gives CDR1 SGHAT, CDR2 FQNNGV.

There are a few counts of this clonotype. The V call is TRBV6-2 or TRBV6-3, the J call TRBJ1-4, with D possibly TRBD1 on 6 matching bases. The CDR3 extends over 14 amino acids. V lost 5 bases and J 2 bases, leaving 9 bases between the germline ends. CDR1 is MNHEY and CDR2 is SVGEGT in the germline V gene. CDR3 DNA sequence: TGTGCCAGCAGTCGACAGGCGACTAATGAAAAACTGTTTTTT. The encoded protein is CASSRQATNEKLFF.

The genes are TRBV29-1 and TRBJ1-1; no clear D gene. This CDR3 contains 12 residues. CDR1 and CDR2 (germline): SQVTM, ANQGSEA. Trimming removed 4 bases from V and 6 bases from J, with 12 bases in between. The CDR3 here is CSVVGRFAEAFF. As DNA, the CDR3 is TGCAGCGTTGTGGGTCGGTTCGCTGAAGCTTTCTTT.

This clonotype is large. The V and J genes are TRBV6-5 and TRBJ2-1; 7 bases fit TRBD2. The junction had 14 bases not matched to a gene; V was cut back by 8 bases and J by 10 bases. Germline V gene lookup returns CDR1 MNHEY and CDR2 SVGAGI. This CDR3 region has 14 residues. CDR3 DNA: TGTGCCAGCCGGGTTCTTGGGGGGGGGTCGGAGCAGTTCTTC. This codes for CASRVLGGGSEQFF.

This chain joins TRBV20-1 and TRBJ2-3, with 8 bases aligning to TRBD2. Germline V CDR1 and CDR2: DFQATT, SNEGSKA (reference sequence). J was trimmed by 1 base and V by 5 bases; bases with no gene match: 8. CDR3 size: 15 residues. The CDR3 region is CSARGVAGRTDTQYF. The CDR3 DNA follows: TGCAGTGCTCGAGGAGTAGCGGGACGCACAGATACGCAGTATTTT.

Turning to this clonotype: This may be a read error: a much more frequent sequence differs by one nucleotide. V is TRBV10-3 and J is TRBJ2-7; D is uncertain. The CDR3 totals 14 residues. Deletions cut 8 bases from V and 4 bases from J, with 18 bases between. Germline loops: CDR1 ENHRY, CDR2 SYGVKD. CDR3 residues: CAIGQFNSKYEQYF. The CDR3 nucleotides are TGTGCCATCGGGCAGTTTAATTCCAAATACGAGCAGTACTTC.

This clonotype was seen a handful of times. CDR3 protein: CASSPGTGETQYF. The CDR3 nucleotides read TGTGCCAGCAGTCCAGGGACTGGGGAGACCCAGTACTTC. This chain links TRBV12-3 or TRBV12-4 with TRBJ2-5, with D perhaps matching TRBD2 (6 bases). The CDR3 length is 13 residues. V lost 5 bases and J 5 bases, leaving 12 bases between the germline ends.

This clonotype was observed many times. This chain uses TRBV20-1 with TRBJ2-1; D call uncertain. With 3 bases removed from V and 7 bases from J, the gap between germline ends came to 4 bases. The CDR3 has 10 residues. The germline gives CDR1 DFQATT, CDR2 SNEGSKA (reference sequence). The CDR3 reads CSASVNEQFF. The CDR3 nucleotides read TGCAGTGCTAGTGTGAATGAGCAGTTCTTC.

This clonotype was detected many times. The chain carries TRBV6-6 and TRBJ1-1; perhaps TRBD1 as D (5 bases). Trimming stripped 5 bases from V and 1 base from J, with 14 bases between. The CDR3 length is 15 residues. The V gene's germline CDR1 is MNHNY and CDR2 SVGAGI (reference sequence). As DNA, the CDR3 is TGTGCCAGCAGTGAGACAGCTCCGAGGAACACTGAAGCTTTCTTT. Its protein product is CASSETAPRNTEAFF.

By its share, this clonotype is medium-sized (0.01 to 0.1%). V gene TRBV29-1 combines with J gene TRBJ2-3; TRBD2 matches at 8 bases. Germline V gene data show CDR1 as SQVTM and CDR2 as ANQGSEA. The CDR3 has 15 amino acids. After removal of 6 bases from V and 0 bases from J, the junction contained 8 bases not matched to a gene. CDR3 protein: CSVDSLAGSTDTQYF. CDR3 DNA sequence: TGCAGCGTCGACTCCTTAGCGGGGAGCACAGATACGCAGTATTTT.

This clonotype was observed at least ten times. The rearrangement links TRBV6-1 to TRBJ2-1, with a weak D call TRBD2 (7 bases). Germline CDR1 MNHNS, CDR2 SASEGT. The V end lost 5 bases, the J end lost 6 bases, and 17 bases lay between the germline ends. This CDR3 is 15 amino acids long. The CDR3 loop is CASSQRGGHLNEQFF. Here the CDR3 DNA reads TGTGCCAGCAGTCAAAGGGGGGGCCATCTCAATGAGCAGTTCTTC.

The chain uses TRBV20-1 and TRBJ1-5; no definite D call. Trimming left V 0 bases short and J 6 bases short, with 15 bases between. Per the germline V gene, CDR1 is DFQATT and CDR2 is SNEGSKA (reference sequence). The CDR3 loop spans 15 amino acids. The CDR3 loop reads CSARDGRVLVQPQHF. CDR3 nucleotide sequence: TGCAGTGCTAGAGATGGGAGGGTCCTAGTTCAGCCCCAGCATTTT.

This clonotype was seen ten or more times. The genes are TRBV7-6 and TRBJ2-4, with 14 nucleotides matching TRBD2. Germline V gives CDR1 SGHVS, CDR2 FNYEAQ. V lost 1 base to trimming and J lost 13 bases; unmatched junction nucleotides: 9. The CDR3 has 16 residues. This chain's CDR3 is CASSLGSTSGRDVQYF. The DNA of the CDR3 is TGTGCCAGCAGCTTAGGGTCGACTAGCGGGAGGGACGTACAGTACTTC.

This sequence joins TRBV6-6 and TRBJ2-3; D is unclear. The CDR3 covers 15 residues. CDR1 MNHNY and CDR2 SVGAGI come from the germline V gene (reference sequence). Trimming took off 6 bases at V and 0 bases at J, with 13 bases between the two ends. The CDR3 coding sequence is TGTGCCAGCAGCCAACAGCAAACTAGCACAGATACGCAGTATTTT. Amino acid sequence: CASSQQQTSTDTQYF.

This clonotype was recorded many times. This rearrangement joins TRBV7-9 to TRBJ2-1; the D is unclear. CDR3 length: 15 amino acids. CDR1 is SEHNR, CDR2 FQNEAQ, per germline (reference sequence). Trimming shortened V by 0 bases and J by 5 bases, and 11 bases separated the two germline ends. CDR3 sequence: CASSLAGIINNEQFF. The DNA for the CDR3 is TGTGCCAGCAGCTTAGCAGGGATAATTAACAATGAGCAGTTCTTC. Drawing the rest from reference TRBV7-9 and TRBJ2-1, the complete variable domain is DTGVSQNPRHKITKRGQNVTFRCDPISEHNRLYWYRQTLGQGPEFLTYFQNEAQLEKSRLLSDRFSAERPKGSFSTLEIQRTEQGDSAMYLCASSLAGIINNEQFFGPGTRLTVL.

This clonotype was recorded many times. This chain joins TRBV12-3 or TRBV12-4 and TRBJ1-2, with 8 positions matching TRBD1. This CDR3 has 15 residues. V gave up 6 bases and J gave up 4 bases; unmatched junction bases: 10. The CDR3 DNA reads TGTGCCAGCAGACCACAGGGGGGGTCTGGCTATGGCTACACCTTC. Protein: CASRPQGGSGYGYTF.